Each of the 27 T cell receptor beta chains below was sequenced from the same sample in a study of cytomegalovirus exposure and HLA in healthy donors. Use of 60 Vbeta and 13 Jbeta primers characterized the PCR. The data were produced by immunoSEQ multiplex PCR, yet TCRdb's version contains in-frame clones alone and is incomplete. This table holds 150,000 to 200,000 clones, around 80% found once. The source material was PBMCs. All receptors come from a woman aged 18-29 years in good health and CMV-seronegative.

This clone appeared once. The chain recombines TRBV6-4 with TRBJ2-1; the match to TRBD1 covers 7 bases. The CDR3 length is 14 residues. Germline CDR1 reads MRHNA; CDR2 reads SNTAGT. Losses at the gene ends were 2 bases for V and 8 bases for J; bases not matched to a gene: 6. This CDR3 is CASSDAQGVDEQFF. CDR3 DNA: TGTGCCAGCAGTGACGCTCAGGGGGTGGATGAGCAGTTCTTC.

DNA of the CDR3: TGTGCCAGCAGCCCCAGGACTTACAATGAGCAGTTCTTC. Translation gives CASSPRTYNEQFF. The chain recombines TRBV11-2 with TRBJ2-1; weak D call: TRBD2 (5 bases). Between the trimmed V and J ends, which lost 5 bases and 4 bases, there was a span of 9 bases. The CDR3 extends over 13 amino acids. Germline values: CDR1 SGHAT, CDR2 FQNNGV.

The V call is TRBV12-2, the J call TRBJ2-7; TRBD2, the table's D call, was not compared with the DNA. TRBV12-2 is termed a pseudogene. The CDR3 loop spans 17 amino acids. The CDR3 DNA sequence: TGTGCAAGTCGCTTAGGTTCAGGGCGGGGGACCCCATATGAGCAGTACTTC. This codes for CASRLGSGRGTPYEQYF.

The chain carries TRBV6-1 and TRBJ2-3, with a tentative D call TRBD2 (5 bases). Germline CDR1 is MNHNS and CDR2 is SASEGT. V was trimmed by 4 bases and J by 0 bases, leaving 17 bases between them. This CDR3 is built from 17 residues. CDR3 protein: CASSVRVARASTDTQYF. CDR3 coding DNA: TGTGCCAGCAGTGTGAGGGTAGCTCGAGCGAGCACAGATACGCAGTATTTT.

The V and J genes are TRBV7-8 and TRBJ1-5; maybe TRBD1 (6 bases). From germline, CDR1 is SGHVS and CDR2 FQNEAQ. The CDR3 sequence is 15 residues long. Trimming removed 3 bases from V and 1 base from J, with 10 bases in between. The CDR3 sequence is CASSLGGPSNQPQHF. The CDR3 DNA reads as TGTGCCAGCAGCTTGGGGGGGCCAAGCAATCAGCCCCAGCATTTT.

The V gene is TRBV5-5, the J gene TRBJ1-6; D is uncertain. Germline assignment: CDR1 SGHKS and CDR2 YYEKEE (reference sequence). The ends were cut back, 0 bases at V and 15 bases at J, with 13 bases in the middle. This CDR3 is built from 13 residues. CDR3 amino acids: CASSLDGLTGLHF. CDR3 sequence (DNA): TGTGCCAGCAGCTTGGACGGACTCACGGGCCTCCACTTT.

V and J are TRBV7-7 and TRBJ2-1, with a weak D call TRBD1 (6 bases). The V end was cut by 5 bases, the J end by 6 bases, with 11 bases between. The CDR3 spans 13 residues. Germline CDR1 reads SSHAT; CDR2 reads FNYEAQ (reference sequence). For the CDR3, the DNA is TGTGCCAGCAGCCCAGGACAGAGCAATGAGCAGTTCTTC. The encoded protein is CASSPGQSNEQFF.

V is TRBV18 and J is TRBJ1-4; TRBD1 aligns across 10 bases. After removal of 3 bases from V and 11 bases from J, the junction contained 18 bases not matched to a gene. Germline V gene lookup returns CDR1 KGHSH and CDR2 LQKENI. The CDR3 runs 18 residues. The CDR3 coding sequence is TGTGCCAGCTCACCCCGGGACAGGGGACCCCGGATGCTGTGGAAACTGTTTTTT. It codes for CASSPRDRGPRMLWKLFF. The full variable domain, completed using reference TRBV18 and TRBJ1-4, is NAGVMQNPRHLVRRRGQEARLRCSPMKGHSHVYWYRQLPEEGLKFMVYLQKENIIDESGMPKERFSAEFPKEGPSILRIQQVVRGDSAAYFCASSPRDRGPRMLWKLFFGSGTQLSVL.

The chain joins TRBV10-3 to TRBJ2-5, with TRBD2 as a possible D gene (5 bases). The CDR3 spans 11 residues. Germline values: CDR1 ENHRY, CDR2 SYGVKD. The V end was cut by 6 bases, the J end by 11 bases, with 13 bases between. The CDR3 sequence: CAIRDSWEQYF. In nucleotides, the CDR3 is TGTGCCATCAGGGATTCGTGGGAGCAGTACTTC.

This clone was detected only a few times. The rearrangement joins TRBV7-9 to TRBJ2-1, with TRBD2 matching over 8 bases. V dropped 4 bases and J dropped 4; count of bases not matched to a gene: 9. This CDR3 region has 16 residues. Germline V CDR1 and CDR2: SEHNR, FQNEAQ (reference sequence). The CDR3 here is CASSSHSGATYNEQFF. The CDR3 nucleotides read TGTGCCAGCAGCTCCCATAGCGGGGCAACTTACAATGAGCAGTTCTTC.

This sequence joins TRBV2 and TRBJ1-5; TRBD1 matches at 7 bases. Germline-derived CDR1 and CDR2 are SNHLY and FYNNEI. This CDR3 spans 15 amino acids. The V segment lost 3 bases and the J segment 6 bases; nucleotides outside the gene matches: 8. The CDR3 DNA follows: TGTGCCAGCAGTGAGCTGGGGACAGCCTTTCAGCCCCAGCATTTT. Encoded protein: CASSELGTAFQPQHF.

This clone was detected only once. The chain joins TRBV25-1 to TRBJ2-1, with a tentative D call TRBD1 (6 bases). V was shortened by 4 bases and J by 5 bases, with 15 bases between the two germline ends. The CDR3 length is 15 residues. Per the germline V gene, CDR1 is MGHDK and CDR2 is SYGVNS. CDR3 nucleotide sequence: TGTGCCAGCAGTGCCAGCGGACAGAAAGACAATGAGCAGTTCTTC. This gives the protein CASSASGQKDNEQFF. The whole variable domain, filled in from reference TRBV25-1 and TRBJ2-1, reads EADIYQTPRYLVIGTGKKITLECSQTMGHDKMYWYQQDPGMELHLIHYSYGVNSTEKGDLSSESTVSRIRTEHFPLTLESARPSHTSQYLCASSASGQKDNEQFFGPGTRLTVL.

The chain joins TRBV28 to TRBJ1-6, with unresolved D. Deletions cut 1 base from V and 8 bases from J, with 9 bases between. Germline CDR1 and CDR2: MDHEN and SYDVKM. This CDR3 region has 14 residues. In DNA, the CDR3 is TGTGCCAGCAGTTTATATCGGACTGATTCACCCCTCCACTTT. As protein: CASSLYRTDSPLHF.

The V and J genes are TRBV7-6 and TRBJ2-7; 7 bases line up with TRBD2. CDR1 and CDR2 (germline): SGHVS, FNYEAQ. V trimming: 1 base; J trimming: 0 bases; junction bases outside the gene matches: 6. The CDR3 contains 16 residues. The CDR3 sequence: CASSLEGGGSSYEQYF. For the CDR3, the DNA is TGTGCCAGCAGCTTAGAAGGAGGCGGGAGCTCCTACGAGCAGTACTTC.

This sequence joins TRBV5-4 and TRBJ2-3; 10 nucleotides line up with TRBD2. The CDR3 length is 18 residues. Germline CDR1 is SGHNT and CDR2 is YYREEE (reference sequence). Losses at the gene ends were 4 bases for V and 0 bases for J; bases not matched to a gene: 11. CDR3: CASSRGTSVMGSTDTQYF. The DNA for the CDR3 is TGTGCCAGCAGCAGAGGGACTAGCGTAATGGGGAGCACAGATACGCAGTATTTT.

The chain uses TRBV4-1 and TRBJ1-2; 9 bases agree with TRBD1. The CDR3 extends over 14 amino acids. Germline V gene data show CDR1 as MGHRA and CDR2 as YSYEKL. Germline trimming cut 5 bases from V and 2 bases from J; bases unmatched to any gene: 3. Here the CDR3 DNA reads TGCGCCAGCAGCTTCGACAGGGGGAACTATGGCTACACCTTC. The encoded protein is CASSFDRGNYGYTF.

This chain links TRBV4-1 with TRBJ1-4; D gene ambiguous. Germline V lookup: CDR1 MGHRA, CDR2 YSYEKL. The CDR3 is made up of 16 amino acids. The V end lost 0 bases, the J end lost 6 bases, and 14 bases lay between the germline ends. In DNA form, the CDR3 reads TGCGCCAGCAGCCAAGATGAAGGGAGTCGACATGAAAAACTGTTTTTT. This sequence encodes CASSQDEGSRHEKLFF.

CDR3 amino acids: CASSVPSGATGELFF. The CDR3 region has the DNA TGTGCCAGCAGCGTTCCTAGCGGGGCCACCGGGGAGCTGTTTTTT. This chain connects TRBV9 to TRBJ2-2; TRBD2 matches 9 bases. The CDR3 sequence is 15 residues long. Trimming took 2 bases from V and 4 from J; bases not matched to a gene: 3. Germline loops: CDR1 SGDLS, CDR2 YYNGEE.

The sample holds a few counts of this clone. The V and J genes are TRBV30 and TRBJ1-4; D is perhaps TRBD1 (5 bases). CDR1 GTSNPN and CDR2 SVGIG come from the germline V gene (reference sequence). The ends were cut back, 4 bases at V and 7 bases at J, with 16 bases in the middle. The CDR3 runs to 14 residues. The CDR3 DNA reads TGTGCCTGGACCGCGGGACCGAAGAGTGAAAAACTGTTTTTT. Translated: CAWTAGPKSEKLFF. Complete variable domain (other parts from reference TRBV30 and TRBJ1-4): SQTIHQWPATLVQPVGSPLSLECTVEGTSNPNLYWYRQAAGRGLQLLFYSVGIGQISSEVPQNLSASRPQDRQFILSSKKLLLSDSGFYLCAWTAGPKSEKLFFGSGTQLSVL.

This chain uses TRBV6-6 with TRBJ1-5; D is ambiguous. Germline CDR1 MNHNY, CDR2 SVGAGI (reference sequence). This CDR3 is 14 amino acids long. The ends were cut back, 5 bases at V and 3 bases at J, with 11 bases in the middle. This CDR3 reads CASSNPSFNQPQHF. CDR3 coding DNA: TGTGCCAGCAGTAATCCCTCGTTCAATCAGCCCCAGCATTTT.

This clone was detected a few times. J is TRBJ2-3 and V is TRBV11-2, with no clear D. The CDR3 runs to 15 residues. V dropped 0 bases and J dropped 0 bases, with 7 bases sitting between them. Germline V gene data show CDR1 as SGHAT and CDR2 as FQNNGV. CDR3 amino acids: CASSLDETSTDTQYF. CDR3 in DNA: TGTGCCAGCAGCTTAGATGAGACTAGCACAGATACGCAGTATTTT. Based on the CDR3 plus reference TRBV11-2 and TRBJ2-3, the full variable domain is EAGVAQSPRYKIIEKRQSVAFWCNPISGHATLYWYQQILGQGPKLLIQFQNNGVVDDSQLPKDRFSAERLKGVDSTLKIQPAKLEDSAVYLCASSLDETSTDTQYFGPGTRLTVL.

The V call is TRBV10-3, the J call TRBJ1-5; D gene ambiguous. Germline V lookup: CDR1 ENHRY, CDR2 SYGVKD. Trimming removed 2 bases at V and 0 bases at J, with 11 bases between. The CDR3 is 16 amino acids. The CDR3 bases are TGTGCCATCAGTGAGGTGCAGGTGATTAGCAATCAGCCCCAGCATTTT. Its protein is CAISEVQVISNQPQHF.

This clone was seen more than once but under ten times. The V call is TRBV13, the J call TRBJ2-7; TRBD2 agrees at 7 bases. The CDR3 contains 17 residues. Germline V lookup: CDR1 PRHDT, CDR2 FYEKMQ (reference sequence). J was trimmed by 0 bases and V by 0 bases; bases with no gene match: 8. CDR3 bases: TGTGCCAGCAGCTTAGGCCTAATATGGGGGGGCTCCTACGAGCAGTACTTC. It specifies CASSLGLIWGGSYEQYF.

The chain employs TRBV19 and TRBJ1-4; unclear D gene. CDR1 is LNHDA, CDR2 SQIVND, per germline (reference sequence). Trimming cost V 5 bases and J 7 bases, with 11 bases left between them. This CDR3 comprises 13 residues. CDR3 coding DNA: TGTGCCAGTAGTGACACCCGGGGTGAAAAACTGTTTTTT. Its translation is CASSDTRGEKLFF.

This chain uses TRBV14 with TRBJ1-2; TRBD1 matches 10 bases. V lost 5 bases, J lost 4 bases, and 10 bases stayed unmatched. CDR3 length: 16 residues. CDR1 and CDR2 from the germline V gene are SGHDN and FVKESK. CDR3 region: CASSTWTGGHLYGYTF. CDR3 coding DNA: TGTGCCAGCAGCACCTGGACAGGGGGGCACCTCTATGGCTACACCTTC.

The V and J genes are TRBV27 and TRBJ2-7; D may be TRBD2 (6 bases). The CDR3 totals 13 residues. Germline values: CDR1 MNHEY, CDR2 SMNVEV (reference sequence). Trimming left V 4 bases short and J 4 bases short, with 11 bases between. The CDR3 nucleotides are TGTGCCAGCAGTTCGGGACTGAGGTACGAGCAGTACTTC. Protein: CASSSGLRYEQYF.

V gene TRBV29-1 combines with J gene TRBJ1-1; D not resolved. The CDR3 loop spans 18 amino acids. The germline V gene has CDR1 SQVTM and CDR2 ANQGSEA. V was shortened by 2 bases and J by 5 bases, with 27 bases between the two germline ends. CDR3 sequence reads: CSVELPSYRDLPGTEAFF. The CDR3 DNA is TGCAGCGTTGAATTACCCTCCTACCGCGATTTGCCCGGGACTGAAGCTTTCTTT.